These 11 T cell receptor beta chains were all obtained from the same sample, sequenced in a study of metastatic and nonmetastatic thyroid tumors. TCRdb re-called clones from the PCR reads using MiXCR. The sample consists of fewer than 35,000 clones, about a tenth of them appearing once. Every patient underwent thyroid surgery untreated. Input material: blood. These TCRs come from a female donor with papillary thyroid cancer or a benign thyroid nodule (not recorded which). Some clones in this sample may be carry-over from other donors' samples.

The table lists this clone with many counts. The chain is built from TRBV30 and TRBJ2-1; D could derive from TRBD1 or TRBD2 (6 bases each). The CDR3 has 16 amino acids. V lost 5 bases and J lost 5, with 22 bases in between. The V gene's germline CDR1 is GTSNPN and CDR2 SVGIG (reference sequence). For the CDR3, the DNA is TGTGCCTGGTACCTTGGAGGGGGGACACAACACAATGAGCAGTTCTTC. Translating it yields CAWYLGGGTQHNEQFF.

This clone was seen repeatedly, ten times or more. V gene TRBV10-1 combines with J gene TRBJ1-1; D gene ambiguous. The CDR3 extends over 14 amino acids. Per the germline V gene, CDR1 is WNHNN and CDR2 is SYGVQD (reference sequence). V gave up 0 bases and J gave up 8 bases, with 13 bases separating them. CDR3 DNA sequence: TGCGCCAGCAGTGAGTCGACCTTAGGCAGGGAAGCTTTCTTT. Translation gives CASSESTLGREAFF.

This clone was picked up many times. The rearrangement joins TRBV11-2 to TRBJ2-7; 7 nucleotides agree with TRBD2. From germline, CDR1 is SGHAT and CDR2 FQNNGV. V dropped 2 bases and J dropped 2; count of bases not matched to a gene: 6. This CDR3 has 15 amino acids. The DNA of the CDR3 is TGTGCCAGCAGCTTAACGGGAGGTGCGACCTACGAGCAGTACTTC. It yields the protein CASSLTGGATYEQYF.

This clone showed up many times. The chain carries TRBV9 and TRBJ2-3; D possibly corresponds to TRBD2 (6 bases). The germline V and J ends were trimmed by 0 bases and 2 bases, with 13 bases remaining between them. The germline gives CDR1 SGDLS, CDR2 YYNGEE. The CDR3 runs to 16 residues. For the CDR3, the DNA is TGTGCCAGCAGCGTAGTGGGGCGGGGCAACACAGATACGCAGTATTTT. Protein sequence: CASSVVGRGNTDTQYF.

This clone was detected many times. V gene TRBV9 combines with J gene TRBJ2-3; D is undetermined. Germline-derived CDR1 and CDR2 are SGDLS and YYNGEE. V lost 2 bases and J 0 bases, leaving 4 bases between the germline ends. The CDR3 consists of 13 residues. The CDR3 region is CASSVSSTDTQYF. Written as DNA, the CDR3 is TGTGCCAGCAGCGTCAGTAGCACAGATACGCAGTATTTT. Full variable domain (missing parts from reference TRBV9 and TRBJ2-3): DSGVTQTPKHLITATGQRVTLRCSPRSGDLSVYWYQQSLDQGLQFLIQYYNGEERAKGNILERFSAQQFPDLHSELNLSSLELGDSALYFCASSVSSTDTQYFGPGTRLTVL.

This clone showed up many times. This chain joins TRBV5-5 and TRBJ2-3, with 7 bases lining up with TRBD1. This CDR3 spans 16 amino acids. In germline, CDR1 is SGHKS, CDR2 YYEKEE (reference sequence). The J segment lost 0 bases and the V segment lost 5 bases, leaving 9 bases of the junction unmatched. CDR3 nucleotide sequence: TGTGCCAGCAGATCACAACCGGGACAGAGCACAGATACGCAGTATTTT. It specifies CASRSQPGQSTDTQYF. The entire variable domain, with the rest obtained from reference TRBV5-5 and TRBJ2-3, is as follows: DAGVTQSPTHLIKTRGQQVTLRCSPISGHKSVSWYQQVLGQGPQFIFQYYEKEERGRGNFPDRFSARQFPNYSSELNVNALLLGDSALYLCASRSQPGQSTDTQYFGPGTRLTVL.

This clone was observed many times. The genes are TRBV28 and TRBJ2-6; 8 nucleotides match TRBD1. The CDR3 totals 16 residues. V shed 5 bases, J shed 4 bases, and the junction held 7 bases outside the gene matches. The germline V gene has CDR1 MDHEN and CDR2 SYDVKM. The CDR3 nucleotides are TGTGCCAGCAGTGTTCAGGGGGCGCAGGGGGCCAACGTCCTGACTTTC. The encoded protein is CASSVQGAQGANVLTF.

In this sample, this clone turned up many times. V and J are TRBV5-8 and TRBJ2-5, with D perhaps matching TRBD2 (5 bases). V was cut by 1 base and J by 5 bases, with 9 bases left in between. The CDR3 is 13 amino acids. The germline CDR1 and CDR2 sequences are SGHTS and YDEGEE. The CDR3 loop reads CASSLWRGETQYF. In nucleotides, the CDR3 is TGTGCCAGCAGCTTGTGGCGCGGGGAGACCCAGTACTTC.

The sample holds many counts of this clone. The rearrangement joins TRBV12-3 or TRBV12-4 to TRBJ2-3; TRBD2 matches 13 bases. This CDR3 is built from 18 residues. V dropped 5 bases and J dropped 3; count of bases not matched to a gene: 11. The CDR3 DNA follows: TGTGCCAGCAGTCGCCAGCCCGGACTAGCGGGAGCGACAGATACGCAGTATTTT. Protein: CASSRQPGLAGATDTQYF.

This clone was counted many times. CDR3 amino acids: CASSPGLGETNYGYTF. In DNA form, the CDR3 reads TGTGCCAGCAGCCCCGGTTTAGGGGAAACTAACTATGGCTACACCTTC. The rearrangement links TRBV6-1 to TRBJ1-2, with D maybe TRBD1 (5 bases). Germline V CDR1 and CDR2: MNHNS, SASEGT. The CDR3 spans 16 residues. Trimming shortened V by 6 bases and J by 0 bases, and 17 bases separated the two germline ends.

A word on this clone: This may be a read error, as it is one base from a much larger clone. Distinct nucleotide sequences in the sample also encode this CDR3. CDR3 region: CSVDLGKRGMAEAFF. The CDR3 DNA reads TGCAGCGTTGATTTGGGTAAGAGGGGAATGGCAGAAGCTTTCTTT. The chain joins TRBV29-1 to TRBJ1-1; maybe TRBD1 (5 bases). The CDR3 length is 15 residues. Germline lookup yields CDR1 SQVTM and CDR2 ANQGSEA. V gave up 3 bases and J gave up 8 bases, with 22 bases separating them.